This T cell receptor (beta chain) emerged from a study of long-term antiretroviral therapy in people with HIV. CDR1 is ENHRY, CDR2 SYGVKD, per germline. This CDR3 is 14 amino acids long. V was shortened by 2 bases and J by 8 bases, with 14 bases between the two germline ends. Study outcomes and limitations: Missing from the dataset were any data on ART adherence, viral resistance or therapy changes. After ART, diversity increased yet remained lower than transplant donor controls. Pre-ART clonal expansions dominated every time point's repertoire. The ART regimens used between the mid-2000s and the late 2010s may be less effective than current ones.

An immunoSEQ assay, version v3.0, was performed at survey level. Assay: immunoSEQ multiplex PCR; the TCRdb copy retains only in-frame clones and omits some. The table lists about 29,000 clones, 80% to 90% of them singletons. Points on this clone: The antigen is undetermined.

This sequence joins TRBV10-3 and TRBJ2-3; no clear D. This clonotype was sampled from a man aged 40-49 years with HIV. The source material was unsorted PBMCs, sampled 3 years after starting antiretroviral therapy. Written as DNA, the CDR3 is TGTGCCATCAGTGAGGATGACCGATCAGGTACGCAGTATTTT. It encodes CAISEDDRSGTQYF.